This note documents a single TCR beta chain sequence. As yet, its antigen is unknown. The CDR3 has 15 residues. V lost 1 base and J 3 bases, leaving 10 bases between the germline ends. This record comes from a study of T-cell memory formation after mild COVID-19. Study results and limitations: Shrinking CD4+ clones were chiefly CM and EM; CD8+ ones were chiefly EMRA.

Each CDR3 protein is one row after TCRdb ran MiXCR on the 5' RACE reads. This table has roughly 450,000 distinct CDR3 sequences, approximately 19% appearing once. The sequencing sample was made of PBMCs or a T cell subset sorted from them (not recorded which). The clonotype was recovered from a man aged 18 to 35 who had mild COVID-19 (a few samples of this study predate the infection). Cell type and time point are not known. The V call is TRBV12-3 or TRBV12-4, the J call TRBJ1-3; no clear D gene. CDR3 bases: TGTGCCAGCAGTTTAGGTATACGGGGTGGAAACACCATATATTTT. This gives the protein CASSLGIRGGNTIYF.